This section outlines one T cell receptor beta chain sequence together with its context. Antigen: not known. The repertoire was sequenced with immunoSEQ multiplex PCR; TCRdb's copy has only in-frame clones and lacks some. Among 90,000 to 120,000 clones listed, 87% were seen once. Second doses were pooled across both intervals (about 4 or about 12 weeks). This sample is drawn from a study of T cell responses to AZD1222 COVID-19 vaccine. General study points: Of spike-specific TCRs, nearly half reportedly target regions left unmutated in variants. Spike regions recognized by vaccine-associated CD4 TCRs spanned the protein, led by 160-218 and 743-854.

Germline values: CDR1 LNHDA, CDR2 SQIVND (reference sequence). Losses at the gene ends were 1 base for V and 4 bases for J; bases not matched to a gene: 1. This CDR3 is built from 14 residues. The chain has TRBV19 and TRBJ1-5; 7 bases line up with TRBD1. This specimen was peripheral blood, taken 28 days after the second AZD1222 dose. The receptor was derived from an adult who received the AZD1222 COVID-19 vaccine. CDR3 amino acids: CASSIAGQNQPQHF. Written as DNA, the CDR3 is TGTGCCAGTAGTATAGCGGGACAGAATCAGCCCCAGCATTTT.